This entry concerns a single TCR beta chain. Its antigen target is currently unknown. No quality values exist for individual bases; no much larger clone is one base distant. TCRbeta CDR3 regions were amplified from genomic DNA by means of the immunoSEQ Assay, a bias-controlled multiplex PCR. In the paper's pipeline: Within the assay, amplification of reference gene primers was used to estimate how many nucleated cells each sample contained. To quantify the absolute abundance of each unique TCRbeta CDR3 rearrangement, sequence reads were collapsed and filtered. For each sample, productive Simpson clonality was calculated by taking the square root of Simpson's diversity index across productive rearrangements. Entries here come from immuneACCESS through TCRdb and include only in-frame sequences with V and J called. Some clones fail to appear in such tables; in the studies checked, an unresolved V gene covers under half of the shortfall, and the cause of the remainder is unknown. V and J calls and clone size are those listed in that table; D and trimming were worked out from the DNA. This sample gives hundreds of thousands of clones in total; roughly 80% of them show up just once. Over 7.5% of the sample comes from the top ten.

Collaborating institutions collected whole blood in K2EDTA tubes following their own protocols. Collaborator samples were shipped for TCRbeta analysis as frozen whole blood, isolated PBMCs, or DNA extracted from either sample type. Cut back by 10 bases and 3 bases, the V and J ends lie 16 bases apart. CDR1 and CDR2 are read off the germline V gene (reference sequence) as LNHDA and SQIVND. The CDR3 spans 14 residues, from the cysteine through the phenylalanine. The DNA shown is the 42-base CDR3, in frame from base 1. This record comes from a study of blood T cell repertoires in COVID-19 (dated by TCRdb to 2020 to 2022). In the study overall: Collaborator samples came from the United States, Italy and Spain and covered acute and convalescent phases of COVID-19. The material from the prospective study consisted of cDNA or gDNA derived from T cells, B-cell-depleted T cells, or PBMCs. Subjects who had been exposed to COVID-19, were actively infected with it, or had recovered from it provided the deeply sampled blood TCRbeta repertoires that made up the dataset. The repertoires were released in a freely available public database meant as a resource for research on the immune response to SARS-CoV-2. The samples were drawn from the first 160 participants of the ongoing ImmuneRACE study and from 1,254 subjects provided by 6 global collaborators. Sample metadata almost always included a de-identified subject ID, COVID-19 status, age in years and sex. Where available, HLA class I and class II types were obtained from metadata supplied by the sample provider rather than from assay-based typing. The investigation overall reported the following: The amount of clinical and demographic metadata varied by source and participant and was provided uncurated.

Material for sequencing was peripheral blood. The receptor comes from a man at least 80 years old with acute or convalescent COVID-19. The sequence is built from TRBV19 and TRBJ1-5; TRBD1 is a weak D gene call, 5 bases matching. The CDR3 region has the sequence CATSLRGINQPQHF. The base sequence is TGTGCCACCTCTCTCCGGGGGATCAATCAGCCCCAGCATTTT.